Below, 21 T cell receptor beta chains from the same sample are listed, as sequenced in a study of T-cell memory formation after mild COVID-19. TCRdb itself ran the 5' RACE reads through MiXCR, one entry per CDR3 protein. The sample lists 280,000 or so distinct CDR3 sequences; 8% to 10% were seen once. The sample consisted of PBMCs or a T cell subset sorted from them (not recorded which). These receptors were collected from a man between 18 and 35 years old who had mild COVID-19 (a few samples of this study predate the infection). Cell type and time point are not known.

A few counts support this clonotype. The rearrangement links TRBV15 to TRBJ2-5; either TRBD1 or TRBD2 may fit D (5 bases each). Trimming took off 5 bases at V and 3 bases at J, with 13 bases between the two ends. Per the germline V gene, CDR1 is LNHNV and CDR2 is YYDKDF (reference sequence). The CDR3 totals 14 residues. CDR3 nucleotide sequence: TGTGCCACCAGCGGGGGTGTAGTCGAAGAGACCCAGTACTTC. This sequence encodes CATSGGVVEETQYF.

The CDR3 here is CASSYLPGQGAGEQYV. DNA for the CDR3: TGTGCCAGCAGTTACCTTCCGGGACAGGGGGCTGGCGAGCAGTACGTC. The rearrangement links TRBV6-6 to TRBJ2-7; 12 bases align to TRBD1. The CDR3 is made up of 16 amino acids. Germline trimming cut 2 bases from V and 6 bases from J; bases unmatched to any gene: 8. CDR1 MNHNY and CDR2 SVGAGI come from the germline V gene (reference sequence).

This clonotype came up a few times. This chain joins TRBV2 and TRBJ2-7; D not certain. This CDR3 contains 14 residues. V was cut by 2 bases and J by 4 bases, with 12 bases left in between. CDR1 and CDR2 from the germline V gene are SNHLY and FYNNEI. Here the CDR3 DNA reads TGTGCCAGCAGTGAATCGGAGCGAACTTACGAGCAGTACGTC. Amino acid sequence: CASSESERTYEQYV.

This clonotype was counted between two and nine times. The chain recombines TRBV11-2 with TRBJ1-6; no definite D call. Trimming removed 1 base at V and 9 bases at J, with 10 bases between. The CDR3 length is 14 residues. Per the germline V gene, CDR1 is SGHAT and CDR2 is FQNNGV. The chain's CDR3 is CASSLAGWGSPLHF. For the CDR3, the DNA is TGTGCCAGCAGCTTAGCGGGGTGGGGTTCACCCCTCCACTTT.

This chain links TRBV6-1 with TRBJ2-6; 10 positions match TRBD2. V lost 2 bases to trimming and J lost 0 bases; unmatched junction nucleotides: 1. CDR1 is MNHNS, CDR2 SASEGT, per germline. The CDR3 loop spans 17 amino acids. The CDR3 here is CASSERTSGSGANVLTF. The CDR3 DNA reads as TGTGCCAGCAGTGAACGGACTAGCGGCTCTGGGGCCAACGTCCTGACTTTC.

This clonotype was counted between two and nine times. V and J are TRBV18 and TRBJ2-7; D possibly corresponds to TRBD2 (6 bases). Trimming pared 6 bases from V and 6 bases from J, leaving 18 bases between. The length of the CDR3 is 14 residues. Germline CDR1 reads KGHSH; CDR2 reads LQKENI. DNA for the CDR3: TGTGCCAGCTCGCCTCCTTCGACTAGTGGCGAGCAGTACTTC. Encoded protein: CASSPPSTSGEQYF.

This clonotype was observed many times. This rearrangement joins TRBV4-2 to TRBJ1-1, with D possibly TRBD1 on 5 matching bases. The V end was cut by 1 base, the J end by 5 bases, with 14 bases between. The CDR3 is 15 residues long. The germline V gene has CDR1 LGHNA and CDR2 YNFKEQ. CDR3 in DNA: TGTGCCAGCAGCCAAGGGTCCGGGGGTGCGACTGAAGCTTTCTTT. Translated, it gives CASSQGSGGATEAFF.

The gene calls are TRBV5-1 and TRBJ1-1, with unresolved D. Germline V gene data show CDR1 as SGHRS and CDR2 as YFSETQ. The CDR3 length is 13 residues. V lost 2 bases to trimming and J lost 4 bases, with 9 bases between them. For the CDR3, the DNA is TGCGCCAGCAGCTTAGACTACCGCACTGAAGCTTTCTTT. This translates into CASSLDYRTEAFF.

This clonotype appeared a few times. This rearrangement joins TRBV4-1 to TRBJ2-3; 9 bases line up with TRBD2. The CDR3 spans 15 residues. Germline CDR1 reads MGHRA; CDR2 reads YSYEKL. V lost 4 bases to trimming and J lost 5 bases; unmatched junction nucleotides: 7. CDR3 region: CASSPFAGGQDTQYF. The CDR3 nucleotides read TGCGCCAGCAGCCCCTTTGCGGGGGGGCAAGATACGCAGTATTTT.

The CDR3 here is CASSSPRNEQFF. CDR3 nucleotide sequence: TGTGCCAGCAGCAGCCCTAGAAATGAGCAGTTCTTC. The V call is TRBV21-1, the J call TRBJ2-1. TRBV21-1 is assigned pseudogene status. The CDR3 sequence is 12 residues long.

The J gene is TRBJ1-6, the V gene TRBV20-1; D is perhaps TRBD1 (6 bases). CDR3 length: 14 residues. Germline assignment: CDR1 DFQATT and CDR2 SNEGSKA (reference sequence). Trimming stripped 3 bases from V and 4 bases from J, with 10 bases between. DNA of the CDR3: TGCAGTGCTAGCAGGACAGCTTATAATTCACCCCTCCACTTT. Protein product: CSASRTAYNSPLHF.

This clonotype was observed a single time. J is TRBJ2-6 and V is TRBV4-3; maybe TRBD2 (6 bases). Germline loops: CDR1 LGHNA, CDR2 YSLEER. V dropped 1 base and J dropped 4 bases, with 14 bases sitting between them. This CDR3 spans 17 amino acids. CDR3 region: CASSQVGGGAGANVLTF. The CDR3 DNA reads TGCGCCAGCAGCCAAGTCGGGGGTGGGGCCGGGGCCAACGTCCTGACTTTC.

This chain joins TRBV4-2 and TRBJ1-1; D unresolved. CDR1 is LGHNA and CDR2 is YNFKEQ in the germline V gene. The CDR3 runs 16 residues. Trimming cost V 0 bases and J 1 base, with 12 bases left between them. The CDR3 loop reads CASSQDIGSGNTEAFF. CDR3 bases: TGTGCCAGCAGCCAAGATATCGGGAGTGGGAACACTGAAGCTTTCTTT.

The chain uses TRBV4-3 and TRBJ1-2, with a weak D call TRBD1 (5 bases). The ends were cut back, 0 bases at V and 9 bases at J, with 20 bases in the middle. The germline CDR1 and CDR2 sequences are LGHNA and YSLEER. This CDR3 region has 16 residues. CDR3 bases: TGCGCCAGCAGCCAAGAAGGGGCAGGGAGCGTCAAAAGCTACACCTTC. Amino acids: CASSQEGAGSVKSYTF.

This clonotype was observed a handful of times. The V call is TRBV7-9, the J call TRBJ2-3; D could derive from TRBD1 or TRBD2 (5 bases each). This CDR3 is built from 12 residues. Germline-derived CDR1 and CDR2 are SEHNR and FQNEAQ (reference sequence). Trimming stripped 7 bases from V and 10 bases from J, with 15 bases between. The CDR3 here is CASMGETIPQYF. CDR3 nucleotide sequence: TGTGCCAGCATGGGGGAGACTATTCCGCAGTATTTT.

This clonotype appeared a few times. The chain links TRBV6-2 or TRBV6-3 to TRBJ2-3; a possible D gene is TRBD2 (7 bases). The V gene lost 8 bases and the J gene lost 1 base, with 13 bases spanning the gap. CDR1 MNHEY and CDR2 SVGEGT come from the germline V gene. The CDR3 covers 14 residues. The CDR3 sequence is CASLGRGGTDTQYF. The CDR3 region has the DNA TGTGCCAGCTTGGGGAGGGGGGGCACAGATACGCAGTATTTT.

This chain joins TRBV7-3 and TRBJ2-1, with D perhaps given as TRBD1 or TRBD2 (6 bases each). The germline V and J ends were trimmed by 5 bases and 5 bases, with 16 bases remaining between them. The CDR3 runs 15 residues. The germline V gene encodes CDR1 SGHTA and CDR2 FQGTGA. The CDR3 DNA is TGTGCCAGCAGCCAGGATCGAGGGGGGCACAATGAGCAGTTCTTC. Translating gives CASSQDRGGHNEQFF.

In its sample, this clonotype was seen a few times. The chain carries TRBV6-6 and TRBJ2-3, with 9 bases lining up with TRBD1. V gave up 5 bases and J gave up 3 bases; unmatched junction bases: 15. Germline CDR1 and CDR2: MNHNY and SVGAGI (reference sequence). The length of the CDR3 is 18 residues. The CDR3 DNA reads as TGTGCCAGCAGTGGACCTAGGGGACAGGGAAGTTTTACAGATACGCAGTATTTT. Translating it yields CASSGPRGQGSFTDTQYF.

The CDR3 here is CASNPITGHRWYGYTF. DNA of the CDR3: TGTGCCAGCAACCCTATTACAGGGCACCGTTGGTATGGCTACACCTTC. V and J are TRBV11-2 and TRBJ1-2; D is perhaps TRBD1 (6 bases). CDR3 length: 16 amino acids. Germline-derived CDR1 and CDR2 are SGHAT and FQNNGV. V lost 7 bases and J 5 bases, leaving 23 bases between the germline ends.

In its sample, this clonotype was seen a few times. J is TRBJ2-3 and V is TRBV9, with D maybe TRBD2 (5 bases). Trimming cost V 4 bases and J 4 bases, with 13 bases left between them. Germline-derived CDR1 and CDR2 are SGDLS and YYNGEE. The CDR3 is 14 residues long. CDR3 sequence: CASSRSPGSDTQYF. The DNA for the CDR3 is TGTGCCAGCAGCCGGTCCCCGGGGTCAGATACGCAGTATTTT. Full variable domain (missing parts from reference TRBV9 and TRBJ2-3): DSGVTQTPKHLITATGQRVTLRCSPRSGDLSVYWYQQSLDQGLQFLIQYYNGEERAKGNILERFSAQQFPDLHSELNLSSLELGDSALYFCASSRSPGSDTQYFGPGTRLTVL.

This clonotype was picked up a small number of times. The chain joins TRBV6-2 or TRBV6-3 to TRBJ2-7; 7 bases match TRBD2. This CDR3 is built from 19 residues. The germline gives CDR1 MNHEY, CDR2 SVGEGT. The J segment lost 0 bases and the V segment lost 0 bases, leaving 14 bases of the junction unmatched. The CDR3 loop reads CASSYSKDYTGGSSYEQYV. Here the CDR3 DNA reads TGTGCCAGCAGTTACTCGAAGGATTATACGGGGGGAAGCTCCTACGAGCAGTACGTC.